This entry lists 21 T cell receptor beta chains sequenced from one sample in a study of blood T cell repertoires in COVID-19. Assay: immunoSEQ multiplex PCR; the TCRdb copy retains only in-frame clones and omits some. The sample holds over 150,000 clones, about 86% seen once. The sequencing input was peripheral blood. These receptors came from a woman in her 70s with COVID-19, enrolled during active disease.

This clone is a singleton in its sample. The chain links TRBV19 to TRBJ2-1, with D hard to call. There are 13 residues in the CDR3. Trimming took off 7 bases at V and 5 bases at J, with 12 bases between the two ends. Germline-derived CDR1 and CDR2 are LNHDA and SQIVND (reference sequence). The CDR3 loop is CASTTNLDNEQFF. The CDR3 DNA reads as TGTGCCAGTACAACCAACCTAGACAATGAGCAGTTCTTC.

The chain has TRBV7-9 and TRBJ1-6, with D hard to call. The CDR3 is 15 residues long. V was shortened by 2 bases and J by 9 bases, with 14 bases between the two germline ends. From germline, CDR1 is SEHNR and CDR2 FQNEAQ (reference sequence). CDR3 coding DNA: TGTGCCAGCAGCTTATTTATCGGCGGTGGTTCACCCCTCCACTTT. Its translation is CASSLFIGGGSPLHF.

Turning to this clone: This sample includes further DNA sequences coding for the same CDR3. The rearrangement joins TRBV18 to TRBJ2-2; no definite D call. CDR1 KGHSH and CDR2 LQKENI come from the germline V gene. Trimming cost V 3 bases and J 1 base, with 3 bases left between them. The length of the CDR3 is 13 residues. The CDR3 protein is CASSPQNTGELFF. In DNA form, the CDR3 reads TGTGCCAGCTCACCCCAGAACACCGGGGAGCTGTTTTTT.

This chain links TRBV28 with TRBJ2-1; TRBD2 aligns across 13 bases. Germline V gene lookup returns CDR1 MDHEN and CDR2 SYDVKM. The CDR3 is 14 amino acids. V lost 6 bases and J lost 5; bases outside the gene matches: 1. The CDR3 reads CASRGTSGNNEQFF. CDR3 coding DNA: TGTGCCAGCAGAGGGACTAGCGGGAACAATGAGCAGTTCTTC.

The chain is built from TRBV29-1 and TRBJ2-1; 7 bases agree with TRBD1. The CDR3 spans 14 residues. V dropped 7 bases and J dropped 6; count of bases not matched to a gene: 12. In germline, CDR1 is SQVTM, CDR2 ANQGSEA. CDR3 nucleotides: TGCAGCGGGATAGACAGGGTTCTGTCCAATGAGCAGTTCTTC. This encodes CSGIDRVLSNEQFF.

The V call is TRBV9, the J call TRBJ2-7; D may be TRBD2 (5 bases). Per the germline V gene, CDR1 is SGDLS and CDR2 is YYNGEE. The length of the CDR3 is 15 residues. V lost 0 bases and J lost 1, with 11 bases in between. CDR3 in amino acids: CASSVGAEPSYEQYF. The CDR3 region has the DNA TGTGCCAGCAGCGTAGGAGCGGAGCCATCCTACGAGCAGTACTTC. Variable domain in full (rest from reference TRBV9 and TRBJ2-7): DSGVTQTPKHLITATGQRVTLRCSPRSGDLSVYWYQQSLDQGLQFLIQYYNGEERAKGNILERFSAQQFPDLHSELNLSSLELGDSALYFCASSVGAEPSYEQYFGPGTRLTVT.

The V and J genes are TRBV7-2 and TRBJ2-2, with 13 bases aligning to TRBD2. The CDR3 spans 17 residues. The V segment lost 5 bases and the J segment 5 bases; nucleotides outside the gene matches: 8. CDR1 SGHTA and CDR2 FQGNSA come from the germline V gene. In DNA form, the CDR3 reads TGTGCCAGCAGCCCCCGGACTAGCGGGAGCTCTACCGGGGAGCTGTTTTTT. Its protein is CASSPRTSGSSTGELFF.

The chain employs TRBV6-5 and TRBJ1-2; no reliable D call. Germline V gives CDR1 MNHEY, CDR2 SVGAGI. The CDR3 runs 13 residues. Trimming pared 6 bases from V and 0 bases from J, leaving 8 bases between. CDR3 region: CASRLTANYGYTF. In DNA form, the CDR3 reads TGTGCCAGCAGGCTCACAGCTAACTATGGCTACACCTTC.

This clone was seen just once. DNA for the CDR3: TGTGCCAGCAGCTTCCGGGACAGGGGCCACGAGCAGTACTTC. Its protein product is CASSFRDRGHEQYF. The rearrangement uses TRBV7-9 and TRBJ2-7, with 10 nucleotides matching TRBD1. The CDR3 contains 14 residues. Germline trimming cut 3 bases from V and 5 bases from J; bases unmatched to any gene: 4. Germline-derived CDR1 and CDR2 are SEHNR and FQNEAQ (reference sequence). Using reference TRBV7-9 and TRBJ2-7 for the parts outside the CDR3, the full variable domain is DTGVSQNPRHKITKRGQNVTFRCDPISEHNRLYWYRQTLGQGPEFLTYFQNEAQLEKSRLLSDRFSAERPKGSFSTLEIQRTEQGDSAMYLCASSFRDRGHEQYFGPGTRLTVT.

A note on this clone: Other DNA sequences in this specimen translate into the identical CDR3. This sequence joins TRBV19 and TRBJ2-3; D might be TRBD1 (5 bases). Germline loops: CDR1 LNHDA, CDR2 SQIVND (reference sequence). Trimming removed 9 bases at V and 5 bases at J, with 12 bases between. The CDR3 is made up of 12 amino acids. In DNA form, the CDR3 reads TGTGCCAGCAGACCTCAGGGAGATACGCAGTATTTT. Translation gives CASRPQGDTQYF.

This sequence joins TRBV29-1 and TRBJ2-5, with 7 positions matching TRBD1. CDR1 and CDR2 (germline): SQVTM, ANQGSEA. V lost 7 bases and J lost 4; bases outside the gene matches: 9. This CDR3 is 13 amino acids long. The chain's CDR3 is CSATGALRETQYF. In nucleotides, the CDR3 is TGCAGCGCAACAGGGGCTCTACGAGAGACCCAGTACTTC.

The sample holds one count of this clone. This chain uses TRBV29-1 with TRBJ2-1, with TRBD2 matching 8 bases. The CDR3 has 15 residues. Per germline, CDR1 SQVTM and CDR2 ANQGSEA. Unmatched junction bases numbered 9, after V lost 4 bases and J lost 4 bases. This CDR3 is CSVGTGTRRYNEQFF. CDR3 bases: TGCAGCGTTGGTACCGGGACTAGAAGATACAATGAGCAGTTCTTC.

V gene TRBV28 combines with J gene TRBJ2-7; weak D call: TRBD1 (6 bases). Trimming took 6 bases from V and 5 from J, leaving 23 bases between them. CDR3 length: 16 residues. From germline, CDR1 is MDHEN and CDR2 SYDVKM. The CDR3 bases are TGTGCCAGCAGATACCAATCCGGGACAAGCTCTCACGAGCAGTACTTC. Translating gives CASRYQSGTSSHEQYF.

The chain carries TRBV2 and TRBJ1-5; 8 bases align to TRBD1. Germline V lookup: CDR1 SNHLY, CDR2 FYNNEI. The junction had 2 bases not matched to a gene; V was cut back by 0 bases and J by 7 bases. The CDR3 has 14 amino acids. CDR3 amino acids: CASSEADRVQPQHF. Written as DNA, the CDR3 is TGTGCCAGCAGTGAAGCGGACAGGGTGCAGCCCCAGCATTTT.

This chain links TRBV4-2 with TRBJ2-7, with 16 bases identical to TRBD2. V was clipped by 6 bases and J by 2 bases; unmatched bases: 13. Per germline, CDR1 LGHNA and CDR2 YNFKEQ. The CDR3 spans 19 residues. The CDR3 nucleotides are TGTGCCAGCAGTTTTTCCGGGGGACTAGCGGGAGGGCCGACCTACGAGCAGTACTTC. Its protein product is CASSFSGGLAGGPTYEQYF.

This chain joins TRBV5-1 and TRBJ2-3, with 7 positions matching TRBD2. The CDR3 sequence is 17 residues long. Germline V gene data show CDR1 as SGHRS and CDR2 as YFSETQ. V was pared by 3 bases and J by 6 bases, with 16 bases of the junction left unmatched. CDR3 sequence reads: CASSSSNMGGSVDTQYF. The CDR3, as DNA: TGCGCCAGCAGCTCGTCAAACATGGGCGGGAGCGTCGATACGCAGTATTTT.

Here the CDR3 DNA reads TGCGCCAGCAGCTTGTTGCCAGGAAACTCTGGAAACACCATATATTTT. This gives the protein CASSLLPGNSGNTIYF. V is TRBV5-1 and J is TRBJ1-3; D uncertain. CDR3 length equals 16 residues. The germline CDR1 and CDR2 sequences are SGHRS and YFSETQ. The V end lost 1 base, the J end lost 0 bases, and 11 bases lay between the germline ends.

The chain uses TRBV2 and TRBJ2-1; 7 nucleotides align to TRBD1. Germline V gene data show CDR1 as SNHLY and CDR2 as FYNNEI. This CDR3 spans 16 amino acids. V trimming: 1 base; J trimming: 6 bases; junction bases outside the gene matches: 9. The CDR3 loop reads CASSEGNRGDLNEQFF. DNA for the CDR3: TGTGCCAGCAGTGAAGGGAACAGGGGCGATCTCAATGAGCAGTTCTTC.

The CDR3 DNA follows: TGTGCCAGCGGGGAGTATAATTCACCCCTCCACTTT. The encoded protein is CASGEYNSPLHF. The V gene is TRBV9, the J gene TRBJ1-6; D is undetermined. There are 12 residues in the CDR3. Trimming removed 7 bases from V and 4 bases from J, with 6 bases in between. The germline CDR1 and CDR2 sequences are SGDLS and YYNGEE.

The chain links TRBV30 to TRBJ1-2; the match to TRBD1 covers 8 bases. This CDR3 spans 14 amino acids. Germline V CDR1 and CDR2: GTSNPN, SVGIG (reference sequence). After removal of 4 bases from V and 4 bases from J, the junction contained 8 bases not matched to a gene. CDR3 DNA sequence: TGTGCCTGGACCCTGACAGGGGTCCTCTATGGCTACACCTTC. Translating gives CAWTLTGVLYGYTF.

The sample holds a few counts of this clone. One end of the junction varies from germline; a read error may be responsible. This chain's CDR3 is CASSFTGGPEYF. The CDR3 nucleotides read TGTGCCAGCAGTTTTACCGGGGGGCCAGAATATTTC. The J gene is TRBJ1-2, the V gene TRBV12-3 or TRBV12-4, with D possibly being TRBD1 (6 bases). CDR3 length: 12 amino acids.